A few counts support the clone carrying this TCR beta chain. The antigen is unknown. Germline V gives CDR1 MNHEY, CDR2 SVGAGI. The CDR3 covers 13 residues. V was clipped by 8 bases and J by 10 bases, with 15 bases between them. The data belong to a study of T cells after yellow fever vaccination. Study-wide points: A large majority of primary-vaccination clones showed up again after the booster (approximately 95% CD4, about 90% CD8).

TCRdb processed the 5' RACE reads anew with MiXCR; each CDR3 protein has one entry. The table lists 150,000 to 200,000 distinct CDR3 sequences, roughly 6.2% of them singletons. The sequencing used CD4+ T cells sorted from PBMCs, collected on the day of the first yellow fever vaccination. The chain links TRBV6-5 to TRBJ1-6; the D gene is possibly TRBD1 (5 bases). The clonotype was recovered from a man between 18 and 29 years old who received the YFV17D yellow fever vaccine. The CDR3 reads CASPGSQGSPLHF. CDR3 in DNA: TGTGCCAGCCCAGGGTCCCAAGGATCACCCCTCCACTTT.